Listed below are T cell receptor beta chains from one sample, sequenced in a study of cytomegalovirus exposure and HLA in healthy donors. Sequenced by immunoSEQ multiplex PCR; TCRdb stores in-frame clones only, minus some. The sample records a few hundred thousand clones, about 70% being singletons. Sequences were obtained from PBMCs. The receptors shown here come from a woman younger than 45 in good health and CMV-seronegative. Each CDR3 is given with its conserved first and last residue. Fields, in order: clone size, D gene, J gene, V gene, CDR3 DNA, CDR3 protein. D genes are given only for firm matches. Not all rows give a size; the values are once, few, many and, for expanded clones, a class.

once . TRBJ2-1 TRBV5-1 TGCGCCAGCAGCTTCGGGGAGCATGAGCAGTTCTTC CASSFGEHEQFF
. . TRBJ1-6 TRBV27 TGTGCCAGCAGGTACTCTAATTCCCCCCTCCACTTT CASRYSNSPLHF
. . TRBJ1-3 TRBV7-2 TGTGCCAGCAGCTTACTCAGTGGAAACACCATATATTTT CASSLLSGNTIYF
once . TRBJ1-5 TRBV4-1 TGCGCCAGCAGCCAAGATGTGTGGCAGGGGCGCCCCCAGCATTTT CASSQDVWQGRPQHF
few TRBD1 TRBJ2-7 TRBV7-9 TGTGCCAGCAGCCCAGGGACAGGTTGGGTCTACGAGCAGTACTTC CASSPGTGWVYEQYF
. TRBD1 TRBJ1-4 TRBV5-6 TGTGCCAGCAGTTTACAGGGGGTGAAGGAAAAACTGTTTTTT CASSLQGVKEKLFF
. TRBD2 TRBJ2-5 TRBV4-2 TGTGCCAGCAGCCAAGGGAAGCGGGAGGAAGAGACCCAGTACTTC CASSQGKREEETQYF
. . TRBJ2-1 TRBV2 TGTGCCGGGGGGACTGGCCTAACTTACAATGAGCCGTTCTTC CAGGTGLTYNEPFF
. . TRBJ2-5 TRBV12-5 TGTGCTAGTGGTGTGGGGGCGGGGGAGACCCAGTACTTC CASGVGAGETQYF
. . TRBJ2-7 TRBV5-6 TGTGCCAGCAGCTACCGCCGGGACACCCACTACGAGCAGTACTTC CASSYRRDTHYEQYF
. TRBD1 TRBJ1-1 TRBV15 TGTGCCACCAGCGTTCGGGGACAGTCGAACACTGAAGCTTTCTTT CATSVRGQSNTEAFF
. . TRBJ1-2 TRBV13 TGTGCCAGCAGCTTTTGGGGGGACCGCCGTGGCTACACCTTC CASSFWGDRRGYTF
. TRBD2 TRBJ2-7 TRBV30 TGTGCCTGGAGTGGAGCGGGAGCCTTTTACGAGCAGTACTTC CAWSGAGAFYEQYF
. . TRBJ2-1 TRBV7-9 TGTGCCAGCAGCCACGGGACACAGAACAGTAATGAGCAGTTCTTC CASSHGTQNSNEQFF
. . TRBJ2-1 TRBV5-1 TGCGCCAGCAGCTGGGGCGGGGCCTCCTACAATGAGCAGTTCTTC CASSWGGASYNEQFF
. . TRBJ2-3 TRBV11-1 TGTGCCAGCAGCCCACCCCGGGGGCGGGAGATCGCAGATACGCAGTATTTT CASSPPRGREIADTQYF
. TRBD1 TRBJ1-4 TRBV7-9 TGTGCCAGCAGCTTAGAGGAGGGGGCGAATGAAAAACTGTTTTTT CASSLEEGANEKLFF
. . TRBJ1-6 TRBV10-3 TGTGCCATCAGTGCCTCGGAGGGGAAAAATTCACCCCTCCACTTT CAISASEGKNSPLHF
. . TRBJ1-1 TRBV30 TGTGCCTGGAATCTGGGGGGGCGGGACACTGAAGCTTTCTTT CAWNLGGRDTEAFF
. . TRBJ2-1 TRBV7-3 TGTGCCAGCAGCTCAGGACTGACTAATGAGCAGTTCTTC CASSSGLTNEQFF
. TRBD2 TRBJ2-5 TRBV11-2 TGTGCCAGCAGCTTTGTTTTTAGCGGGGGACAAGAGACCCAGTACTTC CASSFVFSGGQETQYF
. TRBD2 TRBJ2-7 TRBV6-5 TGTGCCAGCAGTTCGCTAGCGGGAGCCTACGAGCAGTACTTC CASSSLAGAYEQYF
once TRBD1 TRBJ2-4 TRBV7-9 TGTGCCAGCAGCGCCGGGACAGGGGCGGATCAGTACTTC CASSAGTGADQYF
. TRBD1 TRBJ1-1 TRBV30 TGTGCCTGGCGGCCCAGACAGGGGCGGAACACTGAAGCTTTCTTT CAWRPRQGRNTEAFF
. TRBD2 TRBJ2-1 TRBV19 TGTGCCAGTAATCCTAGCGGGGTGGGAAATGAGCAGTTCTTC CASNPSGVGNEQFF
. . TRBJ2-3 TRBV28 TGTGCCAGCAGTCTACGGACAGTCACAGATACGCAGTATTTT CASSLRTVTDTQYF
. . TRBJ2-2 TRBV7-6 TGTGCTAGCAGCTTAGATTGGGGGCCCGGGGAGCTGTTTTTT CASSLDWGPGELFF
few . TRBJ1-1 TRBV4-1 TGCGCCAGCAGCCCCCTGCCGGGGATTAGCACTGAAGCTTTCTTT CASSPLPGISTEAFF
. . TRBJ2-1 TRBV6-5 TGTGCCAGCAGTAACCGGGAACTCTCCTACAATGAGCAGTTCTTC CASSNRELSYNEQFF
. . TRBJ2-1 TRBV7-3 TGTGCCAGCAGCCTGAGCGGTTTTAGCGACAATGAGCAGTTCTTC CASSLSGFSDNEQFF
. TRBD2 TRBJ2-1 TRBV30 TGTGCCTGGAGTGGCGGGAGTAGTAATGAGCAGTTCTTC CAWSGGSSNEQFF
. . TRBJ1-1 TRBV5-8 TGTGCCAGCAGCTTAGGTCAGGGGTATACAGCTTTCTTT CASSLGQGYTAFF
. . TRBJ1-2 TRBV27 TGTGCCAGCACCTCATACGGGAATAACTATGGCTACACCTTC CASTSYGNNYGYTF
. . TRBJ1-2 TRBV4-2 TGTGCCAGCAGCCAAGAGGCCCAGATTAACTATGGCTACACCTTC CASSQEAQINYGYTF
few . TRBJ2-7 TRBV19 TGTGCCAGTAGTCTGGCATTTTCCTACGAGCAGTACTTC CASSLAFSYEQYF
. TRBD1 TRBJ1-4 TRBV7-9 TGTGCCAGCAGCTTAGGGACAGGGTCTCGCACTAATGAAAAACTGTTTTTT CASSLGTGSRTNEKLFF
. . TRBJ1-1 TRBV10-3 TGTGCCTCCGTCGAAGGGAGAAACACTGAAGCTTTCTTT CASVEGRNTEAFF
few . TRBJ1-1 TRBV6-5 TGTGCCAGCAGTGACCACACGGGGAGCCCTGAAGCTTTCTTT CASSDHTGSPEAFF
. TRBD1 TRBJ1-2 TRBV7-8 TGTGCCAGCGGCTACTCGGGTGAGGGGGCTTTTGGCTACGCCTTC CASGYSGEGAFGYAF
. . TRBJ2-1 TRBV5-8 TGTGCCAGCAGCTTGGACAGACAGAGCTCCTACAATGAGCAGTTCTTC CASSLDRQSSYNEQFF
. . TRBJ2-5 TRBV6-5 TGTGCCAGCAGTTACAATGCAGGGGGGAGGGAGACCCAGTACTTC CASSYNAGGRETQYF
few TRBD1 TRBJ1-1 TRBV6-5 TGTGCCAGCAGTCCCCGACAGGGCTTAGTAGCTTTCTTT CASSPRQGLVAFF
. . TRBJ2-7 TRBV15 TGTGCCACCAGCCCGGACATCCTGAGCTCCTACGAGCAGTACTTC CATSPDILSSYEQYF